This TCR beta chain comes out of a study of cytomegalovirus exposure and HLA in healthy donors. Study results and limitations: Versus the approximately 700-donor mean, an Asian-associated ancestry cluster reportedly showed fewer N-insertions in a later analysis. In a later analysis, a missense DCLRE1C variant was linked to TCR beta V- and J-gene trimming. Data from an earlier analysis indicated that most TCR beta V segments were productive either about 87% or about 30% of the time.

Worth noting for this clone: What it recognizes is unknown.

Vbeta (60) and Jbeta (13) primers were used in the PCR. Some clones are missing from TCRdb's copy, which holds only in-frame ones; the method was immunoSEQ multiplex PCR. The sample consists of tens of thousands of clones, approximately 57% of them appearing once. With 2 bases clipped from V and 4 bases from J, the junction kept 6 bases outside the gene matches. The CDR3 length is 15 residues. Germline CDR1 SGHAT, CDR2 FQNNGV. The clonotype was recovered from a man aged 25 to 40 in good health and CMV-seropositive. The rearrangement joins TRBV11-2 to TRBJ1-1, with 8 bases fitting TRBD1. Sequences were obtained from PBMCs. CDR3 region: CASSLSRGPGTEAFF. The DNA of the CDR3 is TGTGCCAGCAGCTTATCCAGGGGGCCAGGCACTGAAGCTTTCTTT.